Listed below are T cell receptor beta chains from one sample, sequenced in a study of blood T cell repertoires in COVID-19. Data came from immunoSEQ multiplex PCR; TCRdb stores just in-frame clones and leaves some out. The data contain 200,000 to 300,000 clones, about 89% of them singletons. The source material was PBMCs or T cells enriched from blood (not recorded which). The receptors shown here come from a woman in her twenties or thirties who had recovered from COVID-19. CDR3s include the opening cysteine and the closing phenylalanine or tryptophan.

J: TRBJ1-2
V: TRBV7-8
CDR3: CASSLFLLVDYGYTF

J: TRBJ2-1
V: TRBV11-2
CDR3: CASSRSGRWDNEQFF

J: TRBJ2-1
V: TRBV7-8
CDR3: CASSLIASGRVLNNEQFF

J: TRBJ1-1
V: TRBV6-5
CDR3: CASSSSTQLLPEAFF

J: TRBJ2-7
V: TRBV28
CDR3: CASSSSLGGAEGQYF

J: TRBJ1-2
V: TRBV28
CDR3: CASSGHRVTNYGYTF

J: TRBJ1-1
V: TRBV29-1
CDR3: CSVVGGANTEAFF

J: TRBJ1-5
V: TRBV28
CDR3: CASKSIEDRGPRYNQPQHF

J: TRBJ2-5
V: TRBV11-2
CDR3: CASSLVTTSGETQYF

J: TRBJ1-4
V: TRBV7-8
CDR3: CASSSIRPGQLNEKLFF

J: TRBJ2-2
V: TRBV19
CDR3: CASSTGTGGPGELFF

J: TRBJ2-5
V: TRBV18
CDR3: CASSPIAGGPVQETQYF

J: TRBJ2-1
V: TRBV4-3
CDR3: CASSRGGREYEQFF

J: TRBJ1-1
V: TRBV4-2
CDR3: CASRTLGGTEAFF

J: TRBJ1-2
V: TRBV29-1
CDR3: CSVAYGPVYHYGYTF

J: TRBJ1-1
V: TRBV27
CDR3: CASSLLRESTEAFF

J: TRBJ2-7
V: TRBV6-2/TRBV6-3
CDR3: CASSGSGYEQYF

J: TRBJ1-1
V: TRBV28
CDR3: CASTTNTEAFF

J: TRBJ1-1
V: TRBV7-2
CDR3: CASSFTRESAFF

J: TRBJ1-2
V: TRBV6-5
CDR3: CASITGSGGYTF

J: TRBJ2-7
V: TRBV5-6
CDR3: CASSFVQVHYEQYF

J: TRBJ1-2
V: TRBV4-3
CDR3: CASSQDVAGRRSGYTF